This entry describes one T cell receptor beta chain. Its antigen is not known. The entry originates in a study of T cells expressing NK-cell markers. Overall study: Sorted CD3+CD56-NKG2C+, CD3+CD56+NKG2C- and CD3+CD56+NKG2C+ T cells were the source of the TCR beta repertoires. Seven donors tested HCMV-seropositive and one tested seronegative among the eight sequenced. General study results and limits: The dominant NKG2C+ clonotypes represented 1.0-7.0% of CD8+ T cells in several donors. The CD3+CD56-NKG2C+ fraction was also led by these clonotypes in a few donors.

Germline lookup yields CDR1 GTSNPN and CDR2 SVGIG (reference sequence). The length of the CDR3 is 15 residues. From the 5' RACE reads, TCRdb lists one entry per CDR3 protein and no DNA. This table lists 300,000 to 450,000 distinct CDR3 sequences. The chain combines TRBV30 with TRBJ2-5; TCRdb selects TRBD1, and the lack of DNA leaves this call unchecked. Sequenced input: blood T cells: a sorted CD56 or NKG2C T cell subset, CD4+ or CD8+ T cells, or bulk PBMC T cells (not recorded which). The origin of this receptor is a man aged 18 to 69 in good health. The CDR3 loop reads CAWNTGQGFGETQYF.